This TCR beta chain was identified during a study of Graves' ophthalmopathy and Graves' hyperthyroidism. It was on clinical symptoms, serum thyroxine, TRAb, thyroid ultrasound and orbital computed tomography that diagnosis relied. The PBMCs had their origin in roughly 9.4 ml of fresh peripheral blood. This clonotype was seen ten or more times. Its antigen is as yet unknown. Germline assignment: CDR1 SGHKS and CDR2 YYEKEE (reference sequence). V shed 0 bases, J shed 4 bases, and the junction held 2 bases outside the gene matches. The CDR3 has 15 amino acids. Study conclusions and caveats: Its predictions of ophthalmopathy progression gave the model 60% to 71% sensitivity and approximately 72% specificity. The blood repertoire also included most expanded thyroid clonotypes above 0.001 frequency.

TCR beta CDR3 regions were amplified from RNA transcripts. HTBI primers were employed in first-round RT-PCR, then a second-round multiplex PCR followed. One entry per CDR3 protein, called by TCRdb with MiXCR from the multiplex PCR reads. The sample shows approximately 210,000 distinct CDR3 sequences, just under 30% of them seen only once. The sequenced sample consisted of peripheral blood. This clonotype was obtained from a man aged 45-65 years with Graves' ophthalmopathy. The chain is built from TRBV5-5 and TRBJ1-5, with TRBD1 matching over 9 bases. CDR3: CASSLGTGANQPQHF. CDR3 nucleotides: TGTGCCAGCAGCTTGGGGACAGGGGCGAATCAGCCCCAGCATTTT.